These 29 T cell receptor beta chains were sequenced from one sample in a study of cytomegalovirus exposure and HLA in healthy donors. Both 60 Vbeta primers and 13 Jbeta primers went into the PCR. Sequencing was performed with immunoSEQ multiplex PCR; in TCRdb, only in-frame clones are kept and a portion is missing. The sample shows 150,000 or so clones, over 60% of them seen only once. The sample was PBMCs. These receptors were obtained from a woman in her thirties in good health and CMV-seropositive.

V gene TRBV28 combines with J gene TRBJ2-3, with 8 bases aligning to TRBD1. The length of the CDR3 is 16 residues. Unmatched junction bases numbered 9, after V lost 6 bases and J lost 1 base. Germline CDR1 reads MDHEN; CDR2 reads SYDVKM. CDR3 DNA sequence: TGTGCCAGCAGCACTTGGGACAGGACGCGCACAGATACGCAGTATTTT. Protein sequence: CASSTWDRTRTDTQYF.

The CDR3 sequence is CASSPDSSGYTF. The DNA of the CDR3 is TGTGCCAGCTCACCTGACAGCTCTGGCTACACCTTC. V gene TRBV18 combines with J gene TRBJ1-2, with D possibly being TRBD1 (5 bases). CDR3 length: 12 amino acids. Germline V lookup: CDR1 KGHSH, CDR2 LQKENI. Trimming left V 3 bases short and J 7 bases short, with 9 bases between.

V usage is TRBV29-1 and J usage is TRBJ2-7, with D unresolved. Trimming cost V 3 bases and J 1 base, with 7 bases left between them. Germline V gene data show CDR1 as SQVTM and CDR2 as ANQGSEA. The CDR3 runs 12 residues. The CDR3 loop is CSVEGSSYEQYF. In DNA form, the CDR3 reads TGCAGCGTTGAGGGCAGTTCCTACGAGCAGTACTTC.

This chain uses TRBV4-2 with TRBJ1-2; a weak D match, TRBD1 (6 bases). The CDR3 length is 13 residues. The ends were cut back, 4 bases at V and 6 bases at J, with 12 bases in the middle. CDR1 and CDR2 from the germline V gene are LGHNA and YNFKEQ. CDR3 loop: CASSPTGKDGYTF. CDR3 in DNA: TGTGCCAGCAGCCCAACAGGGAAAGATGGCTACACCTTC.

The chain combines TRBV11-1 with TRBJ2-7; 7 bases align to TRBD2. The V segment lost 4 bases and the J segment 0 bases; nucleotides outside the gene matches: 6. Looked up from germline, CDR1 is SGHAT and CDR2 is FQDESV (reference sequence). CDR3 length: 15 residues. DNA of the CDR3: TGTGCCAGCAGCTACGCCCGCGGGGGCTCCTACGAGCAGTACTTC. It specifies CASSYARGGSYEQYF.

The gene calls are TRBV21-1 and TRBJ2-3; TRBD1, the table's D call, was not compared with the DNA. TRBV21-1 corresponds to a pseudogene. CDR3 length equals 14 residues. DNA of the CDR3: TGTGCCAGCCCCAGGGTTTATGTCACAGATACGCAGTATTTT. Translated, it gives CASPRVYVTDTQYF.

V gene TRBV30 combines with J gene TRBJ1-2; TRBD1 matches at 7 bases. The length of the CDR3 is 13 residues. In germline, CDR1 is GTSNPN, CDR2 SVGIG (reference sequence). V was pared by 4 bases and J by 8 bases, with 10 bases of the junction left unmatched. DNA of the CDR3: TGTGCCTGGATACAGGGGTCTGGTGCGGGCTACACCTTC. It codes for CAWIQGSGAGYTF.

The genes are TRBV25-1 and TRBJ1-2; TRBD1 is a possible D gene (5 bases). V was pared by 3 bases and J by 8 bases, with 16 bases between. Germline V gives CDR1 MGHDK, CDR2 SYGVNS. The length of the CDR3 is 14 residues. DNA for the CDR3: TGTGCCAGCAGTGACGGGGGAAGGATGCGGGGCTACACCTTC. Translating gives CASSDGGRMRGYTF.

The genes are TRBV5-1 and TRBJ2-1, with TRBD2 matching 10 bases. The CDR3 contains 16 residues. Germline V gene data show CDR1 as SGHRS and CDR2 as YFSETQ. The junction had 5 bases not matched to a gene; V was cut back by 1 base and J by 4 bases. CDR3 sequence reads: CASSLWSGREYNEQFF. The DNA of the CDR3 is TGCGCCAGCAGCTTGTGGAGCGGGAGGGAATACAATGAGCAGTTCTTC. The full variable domain, rest sourced from reference TRBV5-1 and TRBJ2-1, is KAGVTQTPRYLIKTRGQQVTLSCSPISGHRSVSWYQQTPGQGLQFLFEYFSETQRNKGNFPGRFSGRQFSNSRSEMNVSTLELGDSALYLCASSLWSGREYNEQFFGPGTRLTVL.

The V call is TRBV7-8, the J call TRBJ1-3; maybe TRBD1 (5 bases). V gave up 3 bases and J gave up 0 bases, with 12 bases separating them. Germline CDR1 SGHVS, CDR2 FQNEAQ. The CDR3 covers 16 residues. Here the CDR3 DNA reads TGTGCCAGCAGCTTGGGGACCGGGGGCTCTGGAAACACCATATATTTT. As protein: CASSLGTGGSGNTIYF. The full variable domain, in which reference TRBV7-8 and TRBJ1-3 provide the parts outside the CDR3, is GAGVSQSPRYKVAKRGQDVALRCDPISGHVSLFWYQQALGQGPEFLTYFQNEAQLDKSGLPSDRFFAERPEGSVSTLKIQRTQQEDSAVYLCASSLGTGGSGNTIYFGEGSWLTVV.

The chain uses TRBV4-1 and TRBJ2-7; unclear D gene. CDR3 length: 13 residues. From germline, CDR1 is MGHRA and CDR2 YSYEKL. Trimming shortened V by 1 base and J by 4 bases, and 8 bases separated the two germline ends. The chain's CDR3 is CASSQVPPYEQYF. The DNA of the CDR3 is TGCGCCAGCAGCCAAGTCCCCCCATACGAGCAGTACTTC.

The chain has TRBV10-2 and TRBJ1-5; the D gene is possibly TRBD1 (5 bases). V was clipped by 4 bases and J by 5 bases, with 18 bases between them. CDR1 and CDR2 from the germline V gene are WSHSY and SAAADI. CDR3 length: 16 residues. The CDR3 protein is CASSAVSQGVHQPQHF. DNA for the CDR3: TGCGCCAGCAGTGCAGTTTCGCAGGGTGTCCATCAGCCCCAGCATTTT.

The rearrangement joins TRBV19 to TRBJ1-2; D is possibly TRBD1 (5 bases). Germline-derived CDR1 and CDR2 are LNHDA and SQIVND (reference sequence). The germline V and J ends were trimmed by 4 bases and 2 bases, with 8 bases remaining between them. This CDR3 is built from 13 residues. The chain's CDR3 is CASSNRQNYGYTF. The CDR3 coding sequence is TGTGCCAGTAGTAATAGACAGAACTATGGCTACACCTTC.

V and J are TRBV21-1 and TRBJ1-6; no check of the table's D call, TRBD1, against the DNA was made. TRBV21-1 is marked as a pseudogene. The CDR3 has 18 amino acids. CDR3 region: CASSNSLEAPGDNSPLHF. For the CDR3, the DNA is TGTGCCAGCAGCAATAGTCTGGAGGCACCAGGGGACAATTCACCCCTCCACTTT.

CDR3 nucleotides: TGCAGCGTTGAGAAGGGTGACGGCGGGGGCTACACCTTC. Its translation is CSVEKGDGGGYTF. The genes are TRBV29-1 and TRBJ1-2, with D uncertain. Germline CDR1 SQVTM, CDR2 ANQGSEA. The CDR3 runs to 13 residues. The V gene lost 3 bases and the J gene lost 8 bases, with 16 bases spanning the gap. Filled out from reference TRBV29-1 and TRBJ1-2, the complete variable domain reads SAVISQKPSRDICQRGTSLTIQCQVDSQVTMMFWYRQQPGQSLTLIATANQGSEATYESGFVIDKFPISRPNLTFSTLTVSNMSPEDSSIYLCSVEKGDGGGYTFGSGTRLTVV.

This chain connects TRBV10-1 to TRBJ1-2; D is perhaps TRBD1 (5 bases). This CDR3 region has 14 residues. Germline CDR1 WNHNN, CDR2 SYGVQD (reference sequence). The germline V and J ends were trimmed by 4 bases and 4 bases, with 13 bases remaining between them. The CDR3 region is CASSGQGGSYGYTF. CDR3 sequence (DNA): TGCGCCAGCAGTGGTCAGGGAGGGAGCTATGGCTACACCTTC.

This clone turned up a few times. This rearrangement joins TRBV4-2 to TRBJ1-4; D is undetermined. The V gene lost 0 bases and the J gene lost 7 bases, with 18 bases spanning the gap. The CDR3 has 17 residues. Germline V gene sequence: CDR1 LGHNA, CDR2 YNFKEQ. For the CDR3, the DNA is TGTGCCAGCAGCCAAGAAGCGGAGGTAGTTGGTAGTGAAAAACTGTTTTTT. Protein: CASSQEAEVVGSEKLFF.

The chain recombines TRBV28 with TRBJ1-5; D gene uncertain. Trimming stripped 10 bases from V and 6 bases from J, with 25 bases between. This CDR3 region has 16 residues. CDR1 and CDR2 from the germline V gene are MDHEN and SYDVKM. The DNA for the CDR3 is TGTGCCACCACCATCGGGTGGGGTGGCGGAGGTCAGCCCCAGCATTTT. Translating it yields CATTIGWGGGGQPQHF.

In regard to this clone: Compared with germline, one end of the junction differs, possibly owing to a read error. The J gene is TRBJ1-2, the V gene TRBV5-1, with D hard to call. The CDR3 extends over 15 amino acids. The germline gives CDR1 SGHRS, CDR2 YFSETQ. The CDR3 is CASSLRTEDNYGYNF. The CDR3 DNA follows: TGCGCCAGCAGCTTGAGGACGGAGGATAACTATGGCTACAACTTC.

The CDR3 region has the DNA TGTGCCAGCAGCTTAGTGACTACTAGCGGGGGGGGGAATGAGCAGTTCTTC. As protein: CASSLVTTSGGGNEQFF. The chain links TRBV11-2 to TRBJ2-1; 13 bases are shared with TRBD2. V was pared by 1 base and J by 7 bases, with 7 bases of the junction left unmatched. The CDR3 runs 17 residues. Germline V lookup: CDR1 SGHAT, CDR2 FQNNGV.

The table lists this clone with a few counts. The DNA for the CDR3 is TGTGCCCACTCCCCGCGGGGACTAGCGGTCGACGAGCAGTACTTC. Amino acid sequence: CAHSPRGLAVDEQYF. The gene calls are TRBV2 and TRBJ2-5; TRBD2 agrees at 11 bases. The J call may be wrong; the DNA end is better matched by TRBJ2-7. This CDR3 comprises 15 residues. Germline assignment: CDR1 SNHLY and CDR2 FYNNEI.

This chain uses TRBV5-1 with TRBJ2-3; TRBD2 aligns across 10 bases. This CDR3 spans 17 amino acids. V trimming: 1 base; J trimming: 1 base; junction bases outside the gene matches: 6. Looked up from germline, CDR1 is SGHRS and CDR2 is YFSETQ. This CDR3 is CASSLRAGGVGTDTQYF. The CDR3 DNA reads TGCGCCAGCAGCTTGAGAGCGGGAGGGGTCGGCACAGATACGCAGTATTTT.

This clone came up a few times. The chain combines TRBV19 with TRBJ1-1, with D uncertain. This CDR3 region has 13 residues. Trimming shortened V by 8 bases and J by 3 bases, and 13 bases separated the two germline ends. Germline V gene sequence: CDR1 LNHDA, CDR2 SQIVND (reference sequence). CDR3 sequence: CASSRWSDTEAFF. The CDR3 nucleotides read TGTGCCAGTTCTCGCTGGTCGGACACTGAAGCTTTCTTT.

The chain carries TRBV29-1 and TRBJ1-2; 7 nucleotides align to TRBD1. V lost 3 bases, J lost 2 bases, and 18 bases stayed unmatched. The germline gives CDR1 SQVTM, CDR2 ANQGSEA. CDR3 size: 18 residues. As DNA, the CDR3 is TGCAGCGTTGATCGAAGTAGAGCCAGGACAGGTGAAAACTATGGCTACACCTTC. It specifies CSVDRSRARTGENYGYTF.

This rearrangement joins TRBV5-1 to TRBJ2-7, with D possibly TRBD2 on 5 matching bases. The CDR3 runs to 12 residues. The germline V and J ends were trimmed by 4 bases and 3 bases, with 8 bases remaining between them. From germline, CDR1 is SGHRS and CDR2 YFSETQ. The CDR3 bases are TGCGCCAGCAGCGTAGACTACTACGAGCAGTACTTC. Translation: CASSVDYYEQYF.

The chain uses TRBV28 and TRBJ1-2, with TRBD1 as a possible D gene (5 bases). With 5 bases removed from V and 13 bases from J, the gap between germline ends came to 23 bases. From germline, CDR1 is MDHEN and CDR2 SYDVKM. The CDR3 loop spans 14 amino acids. The CDR3 region has the DNA TGTGCCAGCAGTCCCGGGGGTAGGTTTATCGTTCCCACCTTC. Translating gives CASSPGGRFIVPTF.

The rearrangement uses TRBV5-6 and TRBJ2-7, with 7 bases aligning to TRBD2. Germline V gene lookup returns CDR1 SGHDT and CDR2 YYEEEE. The CDR3 sequence is 15 residues long. V shed 4 bases and J 3 bases; nucleotides not matched to a gene: 10. The CDR3 here is CASSQIPGRNYEQYF. The CDR3 region has the DNA TGTGCCAGCAGCCAGATTCCCGGGAGGAACTACGAGCAGTACTTC.

This clone showed up just a few times. The chain employs TRBV5-1 and TRBJ2-7; 7 bases fit TRBD1. Unmatched junction bases numbered 11, after V lost 4 bases and J lost 4 bases. CDR1 and CDR2 from the germline V gene are SGHRS and YFSETQ. The CDR3 totals 15 residues. The CDR3 DNA sequence: TGCGCCAGCAGCGTGGGACAGTCGCTCGGGTACGAGCAGTACTTC. Residues: CASSVGQSLGYEQYF. Complete variable domain (other parts from reference TRBV5-1 and TRBJ2-7): KAGVTQTPRYLIKTRGQQVTLSCSPISGHRSVSWYQQTPGQGLQFLFEYFSETQRNKGNFPGRFSGRQFSNSRSEMNVSTLELGDSALYLCASSVGQSLGYEQYFGPGTRLTVT.

This clone was found a few times. The CDR3 sequence is CASSLPAGGVAGELFF. The CDR3 DNA follows: TGTGCCAGCAGTCTCCCGGCAGGGGGCGTCGCCGGGGAGCTGTTTTTT. The chain joins TRBV27 to TRBJ2-2; TRBD1 matches 8 bases. Germline CDR1 reads MNHEY; CDR2 reads SMNVEV (reference sequence). J was trimmed by 6 bases and V by 5 bases; bases with no gene match: 11. The CDR3 contains 16 residues.